These 21 T cell receptor beta chains came from one sample sequenced in a study of blood T cell repertoires in COVID-19. Data came from immunoSEQ multiplex PCR; TCRdb stores just in-frame clones and leaves some out. The table shows more than 400,000 clones, with roughly 87% occurring only once. The sequencing input was PBMCs or T cells enriched from blood (not recorded which). The receptor source for this set is a man between 18 and 29 years old who had recovered from COVID-19.

The CDR3 DNA reads as TGTGCCAGCTCACCGTACGGGACTAGCGGAAACAATGAGCAGTTCTTC. Translation gives CASSPYGTSGNNEQFF. The J gene is TRBJ2-1, the V gene TRBV18; 11 bases match TRBD2. This CDR3 has 16 residues. After removal of 3 bases from V and 5 bases from J, the junction contained 6 bases not matched to a gene. The germline V gene encodes CDR1 KGHSH and CDR2 LQKENI. Looking up the rest from reference TRBV18 and TRBJ2-1 gives the full variable domain: NAGVMQNPRHLVRRRGQEARLRCSPMKGHSHVYWYRQLPEEGLKFMVYLQKENIIDESGMPKERFSAEFPKEGPSILRIQQVVRGDSAAYFCASSPYGTSGNNEQFFGPGTRLTVL.

The CDR3 protein is CASSDHGKGNQPQHF. As DNA, the CDR3 is TGTGCCAGCAGTGACCACGGGAAAGGCAATCAGCCCCAGCATTTT. This sequence joins TRBV27 and TRBJ1-5; D remains ambiguous. Per germline, CDR1 MNHEY and CDR2 SMNVEV (reference sequence). V lost 5 bases and J lost 2, with 13 bases in between. The CDR3 loop spans 15 amino acids.

This chain joins TRBV30 and TRBJ1-1, with D maybe TRBD1 (6 bases). V was trimmed by 2 bases and J by 1 base, leaving 14 bases between them. CDR1 and CDR2 from the germline V gene are GTSNPN and SVGIG (reference sequence). The CDR3 loop spans 15 amino acids. The chain's CDR3 is CAWSRRGAPNTEAFF. The CDR3 coding sequence is TGTGCCTGGAGTCGGCGGGGGGCTCCGAACACTGAAGCTTTCTTT.

The sample holds a few counts of this clone. The CDR3 region is CASRGRGGYRTEAFF. The CDR3 DNA is TGTGCCAGCAGGGGCAGGGGTGGGTATAGGACTGAAGCTTTCTTT. This sequence joins TRBV6-5 and TRBJ1-1; D is possibly TRBD1 (6 bases). V shed 6 bases and J shed 5 bases, with 19 bases lying between them. Germline assignment: CDR1 MNHEY and CDR2 SVGAGI. The CDR3 loop spans 15 amino acids.

This clone is a singleton in its sample. The rearrangement joins TRBV11-2 to TRBJ2-1; TRBD2 is a possible D gene (6 bases). Germline V CDR1 and CDR2: SGHAT, FQNNGV. The CDR3 consists of 16 residues. With 2 bases removed from V and 4 bases from J, the gap between germline ends came to 15 bases. Written as DNA, the CDR3 is TGTGCCAGCAGCTTAACCGGGAGTAGGGAGTACAATGAGCAGTTCTTC. It translates to CASSLTGSREYNEQFF. Full variable domain (rest looked up from reference TRBV11-2 and TRBJ2-1): EAGVAQSPRYKIIEKRQSVAFWCNPISGHATLYWYQQILGQGPKLLIQFQNNGVVDDSQLPKDRFSAERLKGVDSTLKIQPAKLEDSAVYLCASSLTGSREYNEQFFGPGTRLTVL.

This rearrangement joins TRBV27 to TRBJ1-5; D not certain. This CDR3 spans 14 amino acids. V was trimmed by 5 bases and J by 4 bases, leaving 12 bases between them. The germline V gene has CDR1 MNHEY and CDR2 SMNVEV (reference sequence). The CDR3 spells CASSTLNSNQPQHF. The DNA of the CDR3 is TGTGCCAGCAGTACTCTCAATAGTAATCAGCCCCAGCATTTT.

The count of this clone is one. The chain links TRBV30 to TRBJ1-2; tentatively, D is TRBD1 (6 bases). Germline assignment: CDR1 GTSNPN and CDR2 SVGIG (reference sequence). This CDR3 has 14 amino acids. V lost 6 bases to trimming and J lost 1 base, with 15 bases between them. The CDR3 protein is CACYTGTFNYGYTF. The CDR3 nucleotides read TGTGCCTGCTACACCGGGACATTTAACTATGGCTACACCTTC.

The chain recombines TRBV5-4 with TRBJ1-2; tentative D call: TRBD1 (6 bases). This CDR3 is 14 amino acids long. Trimming pared 0 bases from V and 4 bases from J, leaving 10 bases between. Germline lookup yields CDR1 SGHNT and CDR2 YYREEE (reference sequence). The CDR3 DNA follows: TGTGCCAGCAGCTTGGGGGGGCGCATCTATGGCTACACCTTC. Encoded protein: CASSLGGRIYGYTF.

This clone has a single count. V is TRBV9 and J is TRBJ2-1, with TRBD2 matching over 7 bases. The V and J ends lost 3 bases and 0 bases, in that order; junction bases with no gene match: 3. Germline V gives CDR1 SGDLS, CDR2 YYNGEE. This CDR3 region has 15 residues. CDR3 in amino acids: CASSAGTNSYNEQFF. In DNA form, the CDR3 reads TGTGCCAGCAGCGCCGGGACTAACTCCTACAATGAGCAGTTCTTC.

This chain links TRBV12-3 or TRBV12-4 with TRBJ1-2; weak D call: TRBD1 (5 bases). The CDR3 sequence is 11 residues long. V was clipped by 7 bases and J by 4 bases, with 7 bases between them. The CDR3 DNA reads TGTGCCAGCACCGACAGCTATGGCTACACCTTC. Translated: CASTDSYGYTF.

This clone was recorded a few times. The chain joins TRBV12-5 to TRBJ2-7, with 7 bases identical to TRBD1. This CDR3 comprises 15 residues. The ends lost 4 bases at V and 0 bases at J; junction bases unmatched: 6. CDR1 and CDR2 from the germline V gene are LGHNT and FRNRAP. The CDR3 sequence: CASGSPGDSSYEQYF. CDR3 DNA sequence: TGTGCTAGTGGTTCCCCCGGGGACAGCTCCTACGAGCAGTACTTC.

Remarks on this clone: Germline and junction disagree at one end, which may indicate a read error. The genes are TRBV7-3 and TRBJ1-2; D is perhaps TRBD1 (5 bases). Germline loops: CDR1 SGHTA, CDR2 FQGTGA. The CDR3 has 15 residues. This CDR3 is CASSVTGLEAYGYTF. The CDR3 DNA sequence: TGTGCCAGCAGCGTAACAGGACTAGAGGCGTATGGCTACACCTTC.

This chain connects TRBV27 to TRBJ1-1; 7 bases match TRBD1. The V gene's germline CDR1 is MNHEY and CDR2 SMNVEV (reference sequence). The J segment lost 3 bases and the V segment lost 6 bases, leaving 10 bases of the junction unmatched. This CDR3 is built from 15 residues. The DNA for the CDR3 is TGTGCCAGCAGCGGGGACAGCCTCGGGGACACTGAAGCTTTCTTT. It translates to CASSGDSLGDTEAFF.

This chain links TRBV14 with TRBJ1-1; D possibly corresponds to TRBD1 (6 bases). The germline gives CDR1 SGHDN, CDR2 FVKESK. V was shortened by 1 base and J by 11 bases, with 14 bases between the two germline ends. CDR3 length: 13 residues. The CDR3 reads CASSQVTGRNAFF. The CDR3 DNA reads as TGTGCCAGCAGCCAAGTGACAGGTCGGAATGCTTTCTTT.

The J gene is TRBJ1-2, the V gene TRBV27; 9 nucleotides align to TRBD1. The CDR3 loop spans 15 amino acids. The V segment lost 4 bases and the J segment 4 bases; nucleotides outside the gene matches: 7. Germline V gene sequence: CDR1 MNHEY, CDR2 SMNVEV (reference sequence). The chain's CDR3 is CASSWDRADPYGYTF. CDR3 DNA sequence: TGTGCCAGCAGTTGGGACAGGGCGGACCCCTATGGCTACACCTTC.

The chain links TRBV2 to TRBJ1-4, with 8 bases fitting TRBD1. Germline V gives CDR1 SNHLY, CDR2 FYNNEI. With 4 bases clipped from V and 8 bases from J, the junction kept 9 bases outside the gene matches. The CDR3 contains 15 residues. As DNA, the CDR3 is TGTGCCAGCAGTGCTTACGACAGGGGAGGAGAAAAACTGTTTTTT. Translating it yields CASSAYDRGGEKLFF.

This clone was picked up a small number of times. The genes are TRBV4-1 and TRBJ2-5; 12 positions agree with TRBD1. CDR1 and CDR2 from the germline V gene are MGHRA and YSYEKL. The CDR3 is 16 residues long. The trim removed 1 base at V and 5 bases at J, leaving 5 bases unmatched. The CDR3 sequence: CASSQGDRGLEETQYF. Here the CDR3 DNA reads TGCGCCAGCAGCCAAGGGGACAGGGGGCTAGAGGAGACCCAGTACTTC.

This chain connects TRBV3-1 (or the pseudogene TRBV3-2) to TRBJ2-3, with D possibly TRBD2 on 6 matching bases. Germline assignment: CDR1 LGHDT and CDR2 YNNKEL (reference sequence). The CDR3 loop spans 16 amino acids. V dropped 7 bases and J dropped 3 bases, with 20 bases sitting between them. Here the CDR3 reads CASTSTGRGVTDTQYF. CDR3 coding DNA: TGTGCCAGCACCTCCACGGGACGCGGGGTGACAGATACGCAGTATTTT.

This chain uses TRBV7-8 with TRBJ1-1, with D possibly being TRBD1 (6 bases). V dropped 5 bases and J dropped 1 base, with 11 bases sitting between them. This CDR3 region has 14 residues. In germline, CDR1 is SGHVS, CDR2 FQNEAQ. CDR3 bases: TGTGCCAGCAGCCGGGACACACCGAACACTGAAGCTTTCTTT. Translated: CASSRDTPNTEAFF.

V is TRBV9 and J is TRBJ2-1, with 7 nucleotides matching TRBD2. Germline CDR1 and CDR2: SGDLS and YYNGEE. CDR3 length equals 19 residues. Losses at the gene ends were 4 bases for V and 8 bases for J; bases not matched to a gene: 24. The CDR3 protein is CASSPRGGSGSSQRYEQFF. In DNA form, the CDR3 reads TGTGCCAGCAGCCCCCGAGGAGGTAGCGGGTCCAGCCAAAGGTATGAGCAGTTCTTC.

This clone was seen only a few times. The chain links TRBV20-1 to TRBJ1-3; D perhaps matches TRBD1 (5 bases). V shed 3 bases and J shed 0 bases, with 9 bases lying between them. The germline V gene encodes CDR1 DFQATT and CDR2 SNEGSKA (reference sequence). The length of the CDR3 is 14 residues. For the CDR3, the DNA is TGCAGTGCTAGTTCGGGGGGCTCTGGAAACACCATATATTTT. Protein sequence: CSASSGGSGNTIYF.